What follows are 25 T cell receptor beta chains derived from one specimen sequenced in a study of cytomegalovirus exposure and HLA in healthy donors. Primers: 60 Vbeta forward and 13 Jbeta reverse. Only in-frame clones appear in the TCRdb table, and some are missing; sequencing was by immunoSEQ multiplex PCR. The profile shows 150,000 to 200,000 clones, around 80% of them singletons. Sequencing used PBMCs. The receptors shown here come from a man aged 18 to 29 in good health and CMV-seronegative.

The chain uses TRBV18 and TRBJ1-3; D remains ambiguous. Trimming left V 0 bases short and J 0 bases short, with 12 bases between. Germline V gives CDR1 KGHSH, CDR2 LQKENI. The CDR3 is made up of 17 amino acids. In DNA, the CDR3 is TGTGCCAGCTCACCACCTTTAGCCGGAGGCTCTGGAAACACCATATATTTT. Its translation: CASSPPLAGGSGNTIYF.

This chain joins TRBV5-6 and TRBJ2-3; 10 bases match TRBD2. The V gene end was trimmed by 2 bases and the J gene end by 4 bases; junction bases not matched to a gene: 7. Germline values: CDR1 SGHDT, CDR2 YYEEEE. The CDR3 is 16 amino acids. CDR3 sequence reads: CASSLAGGRPPDTQYF. CDR3 sequence (DNA): TGTGCCAGCAGCTTAGCGGGAGGGCGTCCTCCAGATACGCAGTATTTT.

V is TRBV19 and J is TRBJ2-1; D may be TRBD2 (6 bases). The V end was cut by 3 bases, the J end by 2 bases, with 8 bases between. This CDR3 spans 14 amino acids. Germline V gene sequence: CDR1 LNHDA, CDR2 SQIVND (reference sequence). The CDR3 is CASSIRETYNEQFF. In DNA, the CDR3 is TGTGCCAGTAGTATTCGGGAGACCTACAATGAGCAGTTCTTC.

This rearrangement joins TRBV19 to TRBJ2-5; no clear D. Germline V gene sequence: CDR1 LNHDA, CDR2 SQIVND (reference sequence). The CDR3 loop spans 13 amino acids. V dropped 3 bases and J dropped 0 bases, with 5 bases sitting between them. CDR3 loop: CASSIGYQETQYF. Written as DNA, the CDR3 is TGTGCCAGTAGTATTGGCTACCAAGAGACCCAGTACTTC. Full variable domain (rest looked up from reference TRBV19 and TRBJ2-5): DGGITQSPKYLFRKEGQNVTLSCEQNLNHDAMYWYRQDPGQGLRLIYYSQIVNDFQKGDIAEGYSVSREKKESFPLTVTSAQKNPTAFYLCASSIGYQETQYFGPGTRLLVL.

The gene calls are TRBV29-1 and TRBJ2-7; D not certain. CDR3 length: 12 residues. Germline V lookup: CDR1 SQVTM, CDR2 ANQGSEA. V was pared by 6 bases and J by 2 bases, with 11 bases between. CDR3 DNA sequence: TGCAGCGTCGCAATGCCTACCTACGAGCAGTACTTC. It encodes CSVAMPTYEQYF.

This clone has a single count. The chain is built from TRBV7-9 and TRBJ1-6; no firm D call. The ends were cut back, 1 base at V and 10 bases at J, with 8 bases in the middle. CDR3 length equals 13 residues. Germline V gene sequence: CDR1 SEHNR, CDR2 FQNEAQ (reference sequence). CDR3 nucleotides: TGTGCCAGCAGCTTAGGAGGTGGATCACCCCTCCACTTT. This encodes CASSLGGGSPLHF.

The V call is TRBV14, the J call TRBJ2-1; a weak D match, TRBD2 (5 bases). Looked up from germline, CDR1 is SGHDN and CDR2 is FVKESK. The V and J ends lost 4 bases and 4 bases respectively, with 20 bases between them. This CDR3 is 17 amino acids long. The CDR3 nucleotides are TGTGCCAGCAGCCCAAGAGGCGGAGGAGTGGGGTACAATGAGCAGTTCTTC. It encodes CASSPRGGGVGYNEQFF.

This rearrangement joins TRBV6-5 to TRBJ1-1; 7 bases are a match to TRBD1. Germline CDR1 and CDR2: MNHEY and SVGAGI. The trim removed 2 bases at V and 1 base at J, leaving 4 bases unmatched. This CDR3 has 15 residues. The CDR3 loop is CASSYHGTANTEAFF. CDR3 sequence (DNA): TGTGCCAGCAGTTACCACGGGACAGCGAACACTGAAGCTTTCTTT.

This clone appeared once. The chain uses TRBV30 and TRBJ2-7; TRBD2 is a possible D gene (5 bases). Per germline, CDR1 GTSNPN and CDR2 SVGIG (reference sequence). This CDR3 has 15 amino acids. Trimming removed 4 bases at V and 0 bases at J, with 16 bases between. The CDR3 spells CAWTMKLGSSYEQYF. The CDR3 nucleotides read TGTGCCTGGACAATGAAGTTAGGGAGCTCCTACGAGCAGTACTTC.

The rearrangement joins TRBV5-1 to TRBJ1-2; D is perhaps TRBD1 (6 bases). The V gene's germline CDR1 is SGHRS and CDR2 YFSETQ. There are 15 residues in the CDR3. V gave up 0 bases and J gave up 5 bases, with 14 bases separating them. The CDR3 bases are TGCGCCAGCAGCTTGGCCCAGGGGAACGGTTATGGCTACACCTTC. Amino acids: CASSLAQGNGYGYTF.

This chain joins TRBV6-5 and TRBJ1-2, with a possible D match to TRBD1 (6 bases). This CDR3 spans 15 amino acids. Germline CDR1 and CDR2: MNHEY and SVGAGI. Trimming took off 6 bases at V and 2 bases at J, with 16 bases between the two ends. The CDR3 region is CASRLTRGLNYGYTF. CDR3 in DNA: TGTGCCAGCAGACTAACAAGGGGGTTAAACTATGGCTACACCTTC.

V gene TRBV2 combines with J gene TRBJ1-2, with a weak D call TRBD1 (6 bases). CDR3 length: 17 residues. Looked up from germline, CDR1 is SNHLY and CDR2 is FYNNEI. With 6 bases removed from V and 4 bases from J, the gap between germline ends came to 24 bases. The CDR3 loop reads CASSVLAGANQFYGYTF. As DNA, the CDR3 is TGTGCCAGCAGCGTCTTGGCAGGGGCGAACCAGTTCTATGGCTACACCTTC.

This clone was detected only once. This chain uses TRBV29-1 with TRBJ2-1, with 9 positions matching TRBD1. CDR3 length equals 16 residues. CDR1 and CDR2 (germline): SQVTM, ANQGSEA. V lost 6 bases to trimming and J lost 2 bases; unmatched junction nucleotides: 11. The CDR3 region is CSVPPRDRAAYNEQFF. The CDR3 bases are TGCAGCGTCCCCCCCCGGGACAGGGCTGCCTACAATGAGCAGTTCTTC.

The chain couples TRBV29-1 to TRBJ2-7; 8 bases align to TRBD1. Germline trimming cut 7 bases from V and 2 bases from J; bases unmatched to any gene: 13. The germline gives CDR1 SQVTM, CDR2 ANQGSEA. CDR3 length equals 15 residues. The CDR3 protein is CSALWWTGKAYEQYF. The CDR3 DNA is TGCAGCGCCCTGTGGTGGACAGGGAAAGCCTACGAGCAGTACTTC.

The V and J genes are TRBV5-1 and TRBJ2-3; TRBD2 aligns across 12 bases. The V gene end was trimmed by 0 bases and the J gene end by 5 bases; junction bases not matched to a gene: 7. The CDR3 loop spans 17 amino acids. Germline lookup yields CDR1 SGHRS and CDR2 YFSETQ. The CDR3 DNA reads TGCGCCAGCAGCTTGGCCCCGGTACTAGCGGGAGGAGATACGCAGTATTTT. The encoded protein is CASSLAPVLAGGDTQYF.

J is TRBJ2-3 and V is TRBV29-1; TRBD2 is a possible D gene (5 bases). The CDR3 length is 12 residues. V lost 1 base and J lost 10, with 12 bases in between. The germline gives CDR1 SQVTM, CDR2 ANQGSEA. The CDR3 sequence is CSVEGGSEAQYF. DNA for the CDR3: TGCAGCGTTGAAGGAGGGAGTGAAGCGCAGTATTTT.

The chain uses TRBV7-2 and TRBJ2-5; D is perhaps TRBD1 (6 bases). Germline loops: CDR1 SGHTA, CDR2 FQGNSA. The CDR3 is 14 amino acids. V lost 1 base to trimming and J lost 7 bases, with 13 bases between them. In nucleotides, the CDR3 is TGTGCCAGCAGCTTAGGAGGGGGTCACCGGACCCAGTACTTC. It specifies CASSLGGGHRTQYF. Drawing the rest from reference TRBV7-2 and TRBJ2-5, the complete variable domain is GAGVSQSPSNKVTEKGKDVELRCDPISGHTALYWYRQSLGQGLEFLIYFQGNSAPDKSGLPSDRFSAERTGGSVSTLTIQRTQQEDSAVYLCASSLGGGHRTQYFGPGTRLLVL.

The CDR3 nucleotides are TGTGCCAGCAGCTTATTTGGGGGGGGGTACAACACTGAAGCTTTCTTT. It encodes CASSLFGGGYNTEAFF. J is TRBJ1-1 and V is TRBV7-8, with D maybe TRBD1 (5 bases). V was clipped by 2 bases and J by 2 bases, with 15 bases between them. Germline assignment: CDR1 SGHVS and CDR2 FQNEAQ. CDR3 size: 16 residues.

This clone has only a few counts. CDR3 sequence reads: CASSSDQRGRPYEQYF. Here the CDR3 DNA reads TGTGCCAGCAGCTCCGACCAGCGGGGGCGCCCCTACGAGCAGTACTTC. The gene calls are TRBV7-9 and TRBJ2-7, with 8 bases fitting TRBD2. CDR3 size: 16 residues. Germline assignment: CDR1 SEHNR and CDR2 FQNEAQ (reference sequence). Losses at the gene ends were 4 bases for V and 2 bases for J; bases not matched to a gene: 10. The whole variable domain, filled in from reference TRBV7-9 and TRBJ2-7, reads DTGVSQNPRHKITKRGQNVTFRCDPISEHNRLYWYRQTLGQGPEFLTYFQNEAQLEKSRLLSDRFSAERPKGSFSTLEIQRTEQGDSAMYLCASSSDQRGRPYEQYFGPGTRLTVT.

The chain employs TRBV2 and TRBJ2-7, with 11 bases that match TRBD1. V shed 3 bases, J shed 0 bases, and the junction held 10 bases outside the gene matches. The CDR3 is made up of 18 amino acids. The germline V gene encodes CDR1 SNHLY and CDR2 FYNNEI. The chain's CDR3 is CASSDPDRGLTSSYEQYF. CDR3 in DNA: TGTGCCAGCAGTGACCCGGACAGGGGGCTAACCAGCTCCTACGAGCAGTACTTC.

This rearrangement joins TRBV18 to TRBJ2-7, with D tentatively TRBD1 (5 bases). The germline V gene has CDR1 KGHSH and CDR2 LQKENI. The CDR3 is 16 residues long. V lost 1 base to trimming and J lost 1 base, with 14 bases between them. CDR3 amino acids: CASSPLPSGASYEQYF. The CDR3 nucleotides read TGTGCCAGCTCACCACTGCCTAGTGGGGCATCCTACGAGCAGTACTTC.

This clone was recorded a few times. The rearrangement uses TRBV6-1 and TRBJ1-1, with TRBD1 matching 9 bases. The CDR3 has 14 residues. Germline V gene lookup returns CDR1 MNHNS and CDR2 SASEGT. V trimming: 4 bases; J trimming: 4 bases; junction bases outside the gene matches: 4. The CDR3 sequence: CASSAVTGGTEAFF. CDR3 DNA: TGTGCCAGCAGTGCGGTGACAGGGGGCACTGAAGCTTTCTTT.

This sequence joins TRBV6-5 and TRBJ2-1; 7 nucleotides agree with TRBD1. The CDR3 loop spans 14 amino acids. Trimming took 10 bases from V and 1 from J; bases not matched to a gene: 7. Germline CDR1 reads MNHEY; CDR2 reads SVGAGI. The CDR3 sequence: CATGLGQSYNEQFF. The CDR3 DNA sequence: TGTGCCACCGGACTGGGACAGTCCTACAATGAGCAGTTCTTC.

This clone has just a few counts. V is TRBV7-9 and J is TRBJ1-1; TRBD1 agrees at 10 bases. The CDR3 totals 14 residues. The J segment lost 2 bases and the V segment lost 4 bases, leaving 1 base of the junction unmatched. The germline V gene has CDR1 SEHNR and CDR2 FQNEAQ (reference sequence). The CDR3 DNA sequence: TGTGCCAGCAGCTGGACAGGGGGTAACACTGAAGCTTTCTTT. As protein: CASSWTGGNTEAFF. Variable domain in full (rest from reference TRBV7-9 and TRBJ1-1): DTGVSQNPRHKITKRGQNVTFRCDPISEHNRLYWYRQTLGQGPEFLTYFQNEAQLEKSRLLSDRFSAERPKGSFSTLEIQRTEQGDSAMYLCASSWTGGNTEAFFGQGTRLTVV.

The chain carries TRBV18 and TRBJ1-5; 10 bases are a match to TRBD1. V trimming: 5 bases; J trimming: 4 bases; junction bases outside the gene matches: 2. There are 14 residues in the CDR3. Germline loops: CDR1 KGHSH, CDR2 LQKENI. The CDR3 here is CASSRTGGNQPQHF. Here the CDR3 DNA reads TGTGCCAGCTCAAGGACAGGGGGGAATCAGCCCCAGCATTTT.